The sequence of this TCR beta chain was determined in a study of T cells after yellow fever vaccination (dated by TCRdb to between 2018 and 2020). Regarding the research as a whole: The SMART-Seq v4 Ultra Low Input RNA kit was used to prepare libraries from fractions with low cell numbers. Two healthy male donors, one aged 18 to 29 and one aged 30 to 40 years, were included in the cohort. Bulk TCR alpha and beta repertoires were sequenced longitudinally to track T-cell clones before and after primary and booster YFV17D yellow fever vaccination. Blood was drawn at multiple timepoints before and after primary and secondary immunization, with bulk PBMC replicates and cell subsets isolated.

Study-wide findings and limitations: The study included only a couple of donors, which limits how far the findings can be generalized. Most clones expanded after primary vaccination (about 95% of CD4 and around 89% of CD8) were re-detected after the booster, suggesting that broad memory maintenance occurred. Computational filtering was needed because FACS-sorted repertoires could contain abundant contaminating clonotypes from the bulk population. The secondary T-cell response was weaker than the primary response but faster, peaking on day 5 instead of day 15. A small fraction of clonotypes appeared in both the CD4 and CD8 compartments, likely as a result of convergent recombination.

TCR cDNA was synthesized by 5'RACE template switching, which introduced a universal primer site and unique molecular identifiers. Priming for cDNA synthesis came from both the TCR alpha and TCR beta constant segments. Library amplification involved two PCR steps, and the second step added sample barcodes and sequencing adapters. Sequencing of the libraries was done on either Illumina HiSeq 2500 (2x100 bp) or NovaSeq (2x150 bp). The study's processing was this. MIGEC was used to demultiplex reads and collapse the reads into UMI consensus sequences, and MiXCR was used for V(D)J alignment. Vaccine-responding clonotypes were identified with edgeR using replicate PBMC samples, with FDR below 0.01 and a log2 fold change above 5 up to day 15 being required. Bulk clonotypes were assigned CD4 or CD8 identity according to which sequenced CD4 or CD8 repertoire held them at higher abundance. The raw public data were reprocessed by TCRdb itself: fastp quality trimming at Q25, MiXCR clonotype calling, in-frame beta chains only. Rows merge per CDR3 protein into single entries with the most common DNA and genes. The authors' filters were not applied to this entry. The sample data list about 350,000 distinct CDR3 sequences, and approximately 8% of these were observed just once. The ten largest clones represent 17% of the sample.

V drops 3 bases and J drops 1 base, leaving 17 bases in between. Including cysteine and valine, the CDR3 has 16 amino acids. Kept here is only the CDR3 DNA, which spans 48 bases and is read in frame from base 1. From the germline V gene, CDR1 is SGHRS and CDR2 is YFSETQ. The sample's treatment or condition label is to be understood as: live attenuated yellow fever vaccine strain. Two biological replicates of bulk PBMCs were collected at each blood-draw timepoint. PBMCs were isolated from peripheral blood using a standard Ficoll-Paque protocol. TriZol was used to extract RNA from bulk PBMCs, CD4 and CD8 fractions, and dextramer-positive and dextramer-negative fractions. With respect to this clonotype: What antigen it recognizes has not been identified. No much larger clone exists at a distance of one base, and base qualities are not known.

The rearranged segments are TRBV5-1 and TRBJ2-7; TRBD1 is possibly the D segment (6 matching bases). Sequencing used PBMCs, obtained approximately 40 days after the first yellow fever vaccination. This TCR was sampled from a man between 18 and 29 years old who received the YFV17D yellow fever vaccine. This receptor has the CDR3 CASSSPPRGKSYEQYV. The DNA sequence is TGCGCCAGCAGCTCCCCCCCAAGGGGGAAATCCTACGAGCAGTACGTC.